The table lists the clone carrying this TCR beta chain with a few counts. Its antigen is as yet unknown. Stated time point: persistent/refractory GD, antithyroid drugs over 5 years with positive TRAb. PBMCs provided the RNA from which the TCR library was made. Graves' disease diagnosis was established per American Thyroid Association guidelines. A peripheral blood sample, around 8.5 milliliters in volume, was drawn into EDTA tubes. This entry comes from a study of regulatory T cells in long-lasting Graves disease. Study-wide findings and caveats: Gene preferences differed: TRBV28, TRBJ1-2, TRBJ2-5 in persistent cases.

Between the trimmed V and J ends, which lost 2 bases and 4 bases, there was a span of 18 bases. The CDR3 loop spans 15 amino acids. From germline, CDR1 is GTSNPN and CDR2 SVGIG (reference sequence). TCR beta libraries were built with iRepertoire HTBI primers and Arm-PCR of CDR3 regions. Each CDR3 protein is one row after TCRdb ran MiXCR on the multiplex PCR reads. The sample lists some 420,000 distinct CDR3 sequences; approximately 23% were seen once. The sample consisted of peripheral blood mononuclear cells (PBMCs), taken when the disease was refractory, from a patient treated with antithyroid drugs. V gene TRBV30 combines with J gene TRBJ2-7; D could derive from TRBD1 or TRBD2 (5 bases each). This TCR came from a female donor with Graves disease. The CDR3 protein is CAWSWGRGERYEQYF. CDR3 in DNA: TGTGCCTGGAGTTGGGGTAGAGGGGAAAGGTACGAGCAGTACTTC.